The 10 T cell receptor beta chains below all came from one sample that was sequenced in a study of OX40 agonist ivuxolimab in advanced cancers. Data came from immunoSEQ multiplex PCR; TCRdb stores just in-frame clones and leaves some out. The data contain fewer than 70,000 clones, roughly nine tenths of them singletons. Sample: CD4+ or CD8+ T cells sorted from blood, taken in a trial of the OX40 agonist ivuxolimab. The receptors originated from an adult with an advanced solid tumor such as melanoma, head and neck, liver or kidney cancer.

The chain couples TRBV2 to TRBJ1-2, with 8 positions matching TRBD1. CDR1 is SNHLY, CDR2 FYNNEI, per germline. V trimming: 3 bases; J trimming: 4 bases; junction bases outside the gene matches: 4. The CDR3 has 14 residues. For the CDR3, the DNA is TGTGCCAGCAGTGACGGACAGGGTCCCTATGGCTACACCTTC. It yields the protein CASSDGQGPYGYTF.

This clone was seen only once. CDR3 sequence (DNA): TGTGCCAGTAGTATCGGGACTAGCGGGGGGCAGGGTGAGACCCAGTACTTC. Translation: CASSIGTSGGQGETQYF. The rearrangement uses TRBV19 and TRBJ2-5; the match to TRBD2 covers 15 bases. Germline V lookup: CDR1 LNHDA, CDR2 SQIVND (reference sequence). This CDR3 is built from 17 residues. V gave up 3 bases and J gave up 5 bases; unmatched junction bases: 7.

The J gene is TRBJ2-5, the V gene TRBV15; 7 bases fit TRBD2. The CDR3 consists of 16 residues. V lost 3 bases to trimming and J lost 2 bases; unmatched junction nucleotides: 9. The germline gives CDR1 LNHNV, CDR2 YYDKDF (reference sequence). CDR3 in DNA: TGTGCCACCAGCAGCGCGACCCTAGCGGCACAAGAGACCCAGTACTTC. Its protein product is CATSSATLAAQETQYF.

Here the CDR3 reads CASSRTSGRGETQYF. The CDR3 DNA follows: TGCGCCAGCAGCCGGACTAGCGGGAGAGGAGAGACCCAGTACTTC. This sequence joins TRBV10-1 and TRBJ2-5; the match to TRBD2 covers 13 bases. CDR3 length equals 15 residues. V shed 6 bases, J shed 4 bases, and the junction held 5 bases outside the gene matches. Germline CDR1 reads WNHNN; CDR2 reads SYGVQD (reference sequence).

This clone was found once. The chain joins TRBV30 to TRBJ1-2; 7 bases agree with TRBD1. The CDR3 is made up of 11 amino acids. V shed 6 bases, J shed 8 bases, and the junction held 6 bases outside the gene matches. Germline-derived CDR1 and CDR2 are GTSNPN and SVGIG (reference sequence). The CDR3 nucleotides are TGTGCCTGTTACAGGGGAGGAGGCTACACCTTC. Its translation: CACYRGGGYTF. The variable domain in full, with the rest retrieved from reference TRBV30 and TRBJ1-2, is SQTIHQWPATLVQPVGSPLSLECTVEGTSNPNLYWYRQAAGRGLQLLFYSVGIGQISSEVPQNLSASRPQDRQFILSSKKLLLSDSGFYLCACYRGGGYTFGSGTRLTVV.

The J gene is TRBJ2-5, the V gene TRBV15, with 7 bases lining up with TRBD1. The CDR3 length is 14 residues. Germline V gives CDR1 LNHNV, CDR2 YYDKDF (reference sequence). V lost 2 bases to trimming and J lost 4 bases; unmatched junction nucleotides: 4. The CDR3 reads CATSRLSGGETQYF. The CDR3 bases are TGTGCCACCAGCAGATTGTCAGGGGGAGAGACCCAGTACTTC. Drawing the rest from reference TRBV15 and TRBJ2-5, the complete variable domain is DAMVIQNPRYQVTQFGKPVTLSCSQTLNHNVMYWYQQKSSQAPKLLFHYYDKDFNNEADTPDNFQSRRPNTSFCFLDIRSPGLGDTAMYLCATSRLSGGETQYFGPGTRLLVL.

V gene TRBV2 combines with J gene TRBJ1-5; D gene unclear. Trimming stripped 6 bases from V and 4 bases from J, with 16 bases between. Germline CDR1 is SNHLY and CDR2 is FYNNEI. This CDR3 region has 15 residues. The DNA for the CDR3 is TGTGCCAGCAGATACATAATCGCCCCGAATCAGCCCCAGCATTTT. It encodes CASRYIIAPNQPQHF.

The gene calls are TRBV7-6 and TRBJ1-3; D gene ambiguous. The CDR3 extends over 11 amino acids. Deletions cut 3 bases from V and 4 bases from J, with 1 base between. Germline assignment: CDR1 SGHVS and CDR2 FNYEAQ. The CDR3 region is CASSFGNTIYF. DNA for the CDR3: TGTGCCAGCAGCTTCGGAAACACCATATATTTT.

The chain links TRBV7-2 to TRBJ1-5, with D perhaps matching TRBD1 (5 bases). Deletions cut 6 bases from V and 7 bases from J, with 16 bases between. Germline CDR1 SGHTA, CDR2 FQGNSA. The CDR3 totals 14 residues. CDR3 sequence reads: CASSAGQGGQPQHF. DNA of the CDR3: TGTGCCAGCAGTGCAGGGCAGGGAGGACAGCCCCAGCATTTT.

This rearrangement joins TRBV30 to TRBJ1-2; a possible D gene is TRBD1 (6 bases). The V and J ends lost 3 bases and 4 bases respectively, with 18 bases between them. Per germline, CDR1 GTSNPN and CDR2 SVGIG (reference sequence). This CDR3 is built from 15 residues. The CDR3: CAWSQNRGRPYGYTF. As DNA, the CDR3 is TGTGCCTGGAGCCAAAACCGGGGGCGCCCCTATGGCTACACCTTC.